This TCR beta chain derives from a study of blood T cell repertoires in COVID-19. Whole-study context: The cDNA or gDNA used as material had been derived from T cells, B-cell-depleted T cells, or PBMCs.

Participants reported their clinical history, and cohort assignment relied on those reports. Original handling: The assay estimated nucleated cells by amplifying reference gene primers. Measured with immunoSEQ multiplex PCR; TCRdb has only the in-frame clones, and not every one. V, J and clone size were drawn from that table, and D and trimming were deduced from the DNA. Of hundreds of thousands of clones listed, 70% to 90% were seen once; the top ten hold roughly 4%. The junction had 3 bases not matched to a gene; V was cut back by 0 bases and J by 9 bases. This CDR3 is 14 amino acids long. Germline V lookup: CDR1 MNHEY, CDR2 SVGAGI.

The chain uses TRBV6-5 and TRBJ2-4, with 9 positions matching TRBD1. This sequence originates from a woman between 25 and 40 years old who had been exposed to COVID-19. Material for sequencing was PBMCs or T cells enriched from blood (not recorded which). CDR3 nucleotides: TGTGCCAGCAGTTACTCGTTGGGACAGGGCATTCAGTACTTC. Amino acid sequence: CASSYSLGQGIQYF.